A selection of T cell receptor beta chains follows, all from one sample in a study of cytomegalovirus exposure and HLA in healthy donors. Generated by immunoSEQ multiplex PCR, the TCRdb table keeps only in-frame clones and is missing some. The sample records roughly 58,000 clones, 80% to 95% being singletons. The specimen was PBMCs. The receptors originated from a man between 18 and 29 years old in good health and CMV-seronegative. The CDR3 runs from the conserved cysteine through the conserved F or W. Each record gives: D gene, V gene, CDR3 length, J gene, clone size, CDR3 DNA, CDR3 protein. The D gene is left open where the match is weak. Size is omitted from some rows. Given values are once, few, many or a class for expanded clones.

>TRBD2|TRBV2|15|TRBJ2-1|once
TGTGCCAGCACCGAGGCTAGCGGGGCAAGTGGGGAGCAGTTCTTC
CASTEASGASGEQFF
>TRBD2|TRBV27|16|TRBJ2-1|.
TGTGCCAGCAGTCCCTCAGCGGGAGATGTTCACAATGAGCAGTTCTTC
CASSPSAGDVHNEQFF
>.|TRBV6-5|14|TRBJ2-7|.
TGTGCCAGCAGTTACCAACGGGATCACTACGAGCAGTACTTC
CASSYQRDHYEQYF
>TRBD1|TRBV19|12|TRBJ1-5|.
TGTGCCATCGGGACAGGGGGTCAGCCCCAGCATTTT
CAIGTGGQPQHF
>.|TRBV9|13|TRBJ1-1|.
TGTGCCAGCAGCGTCGCGGTTCGGACTGAAGCTTTCTTT
CASSVAVRTEAFF
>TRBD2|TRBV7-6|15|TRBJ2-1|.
TGTGCCAGCAAAAACGGGACTAGCGGGAGGTCCGGGCAGTTCTTC
CASKNGTSGRSGQFF
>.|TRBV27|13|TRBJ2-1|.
TGTGCCACGACGGGGGAGAATCACAATGAGCAGTTCTTC
CATTGENHNEQFF
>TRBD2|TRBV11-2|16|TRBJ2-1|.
TGTGCCAGCAGCGGCCGGACTAGCGGGAGTTACAATGAGCAGTTCTTC
CASSGRTSGSYNEQFF
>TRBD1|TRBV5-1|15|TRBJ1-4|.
TGCGCCAGCACCCCCGGGACAGGGCAGGTGGAAAAACTGTTTTTT
CASTPGTGQVEKLFF
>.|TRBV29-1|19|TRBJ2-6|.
TGCAGCGTTGAAGAGAAGGAGGATAAGCGGCCCTCTGGGGCCAACGTCCTGACTTTC
CSVEEKEDKRPSGANVLTF
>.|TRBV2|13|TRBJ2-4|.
TGTGCCAGCGAAGGGGCAGCCAAAAACATTCAGTACTTC
CASEGAAKNIQYF
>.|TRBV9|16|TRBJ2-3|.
TGTGCCAGCAGCGGGCCGTTGGGGGGACGCACAGATACGCAGTATTTT
CASSGPLGGRTDTQYF
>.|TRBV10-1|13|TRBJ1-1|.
TGCGCCAGCAGTGAGAGCAAGAACACTGAAGCTTTCTTT
CASSESKNTEAFF
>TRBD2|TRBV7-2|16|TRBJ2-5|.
TGTGCCAGCAGCCTAGGGACTAGCGCCGGAAGGGAGACCCAGTACTTC
CASSLGTSAGRETQYF
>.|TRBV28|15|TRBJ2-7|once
TGTGCCAGCCTACTCGGACAGAACGGAAACTACGAGCAGTACTTC
CASLLGQNGNYEQYF
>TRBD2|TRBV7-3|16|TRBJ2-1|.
TGTGCCAGCAGCCTAACTAGCGGGGCTTCCTACAATGAGCAGTTCTTC
CASSLTSGASYNEQFF
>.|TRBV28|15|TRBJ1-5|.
TGTGCCAGCAGTTTATTAGAGGGGGGGAATCAGCCCCAGCATTTT
CASSLLEGGNQPQHF
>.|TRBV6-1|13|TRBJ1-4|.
TGTGCCAGCATAAGGCGGCAGGGAGAAAAACTGTTTTTT
CASIRRQGEKLFF
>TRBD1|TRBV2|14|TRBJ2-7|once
TGTGCCAGCAACGGACAGGGCCTGTCCTACGAGCAGTACTTC
CASNGQGLSYEQYF
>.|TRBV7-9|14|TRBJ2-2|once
TGTGCCAGCAGCCACCCTACGAACACCGGGGAGCTGTTTTTT
CASSHPTNTGELFF
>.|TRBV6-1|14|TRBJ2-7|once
TGTGCCAGCAGTGGGCTATGGAGCTCCTACGAGCAGTACTTC
CASSGLWSSYEQYF
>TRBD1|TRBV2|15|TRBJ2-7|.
TGTGCCAGCAGTATACGTACAGGGGTTGGAGGCGAGCAGTACTTC
CASSIRTGVGGEQYF
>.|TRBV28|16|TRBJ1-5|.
TGTGCCAGCAGGAACATAGGACTAGAGGGCCTTCAGCCCCAGCATTTT
CASRNIGLEGLQPQHF
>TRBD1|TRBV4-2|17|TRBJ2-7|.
TGTGCCAGCAGCCAAGATCGAGGGGGGACAGGCTCCTACGAGCAGTACTTC
CASSQDRGGTGSYEQYF
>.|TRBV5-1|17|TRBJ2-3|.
TGCGCCAGCAGTCCATTGGGCATCCTGGGTAGCACAGATACGCAGTATTTT
CASSPLGILGSTDTQYF
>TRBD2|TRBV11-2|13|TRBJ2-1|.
TGTGCCAGCAGCGGGGGGGGTTGGGGGGAGCAGTTCTTC
CASSGGGWGEQFF
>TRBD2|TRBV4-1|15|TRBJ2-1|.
TGCGCCAGCAGCCTTGGGGCTAGCGGGTACAATGAGCAGTTCTTC
CASSLGASGYNEQFF
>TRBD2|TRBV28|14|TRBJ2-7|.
TGTGCCAGCAGAATAGCGGGAGGGCCCGACGAGCAGTACTTC
CASRIAGGPDEQYF
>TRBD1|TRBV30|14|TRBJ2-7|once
TGTGCCTGGAGTCTCGGGACAGGGGACCACGAGCAGTACTTC
CAWSLGTGDHEQYF
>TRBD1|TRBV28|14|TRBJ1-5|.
TGTGCCAGCAGACAGGGACAGTCCAGTCGGGCCCAGCATTTT
CASRQGQSSRAQHF
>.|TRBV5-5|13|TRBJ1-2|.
TGTGCCAGCAGTGAAGGGGTCTCCGGCGGCTACACCTTC
CASSEGVSGGYTF
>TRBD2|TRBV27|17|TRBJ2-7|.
TGTGCCAGCAGTTTATCGGGACTAGCGGGAGGAGGCGGCGAGCAGTACTTC
CASSLSGLAGGGGEQYF
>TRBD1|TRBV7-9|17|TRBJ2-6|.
TGTGCCAGCAGCTTAAACAGGGGGCGAAATGGGGCCAACGTCCTGACTTTC
CASSLNRGRNGANVLTF
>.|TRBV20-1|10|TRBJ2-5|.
TGCAGTACGGAGCAAGAGACCCAGTACTTC
CSTEQETQYF
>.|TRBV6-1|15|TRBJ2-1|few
TGTGCCAGCATTTATGCAACCGGCTCCTACAATGAGCAGTTCTTC
CASIYATGSYNEQFF
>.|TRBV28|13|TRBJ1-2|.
TGTGCCAGTTGTATGGAACGGGGCTATGGCTACACCTTC
CASCMERGYGYTF
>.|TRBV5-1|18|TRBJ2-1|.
TGCGCCAGCAGCTTAACTTTGGTCGCTAGCGAGCCCTACAATGAGCAGTTCTTC
CASSLTLVASEPYNEQFF
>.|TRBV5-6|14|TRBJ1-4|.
TGTGCCAGCAGCTCACAGGGCCCAAATGAAAAACTGTTTTTT
CASSSQGPNEKLFF
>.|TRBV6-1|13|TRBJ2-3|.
TGTGCCAGCGGGCGGGTAAGCACAGATACGCAGTATTTT
CASGRVSTDTQYF
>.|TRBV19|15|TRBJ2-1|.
TGTGCCAGTAGCGCGCTTGGGAGCTCCTACAATGAGCAGTTCTTC
CASSALGSSYNEQFF
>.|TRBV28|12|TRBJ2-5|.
TGTGCCAGCAGCATCGGGGGAGAGACCCAGTACTTC
CASSIGGETQYF
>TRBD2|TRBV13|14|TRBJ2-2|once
TGTGCCAGCAGCTTCAGGACTAGCGCCGGGGAGCTGTTTTTT
CASSFRTSAGELFF